In this sample, the clone carrying this T cell receptor (beta chain) turned up a few times. No antigen is known for it. The sample is drawn from a study of chemoradiotherapy in HPV16-positive cancers. Study conclusions and caveats: The functional HPV-specific definition rests on just a couple of HPV16-positive patients. Candidate HPV-specific clones and E7-related TCR motifs grew in tumor during treatment.

Here immunoSEQ multiplex PCR was the method, and the copy in TCRdb shows in-frame clones only, minus some. The sample shows over 15,000 clones, more than 75% of them seen only once. Repeated repertoire sampling spanned the course of chemoradiotherapy. Material: blood, obtained from a patient who underwent chemoradiotherapy. The TCR comes from a human donor with HPV-associated anogenital cancer.

CDR3 region: CASSTILGDYEQYF. CDR3 sequence (DNA): TGTGCCAGCAGCACCATCTTGGGAGACTACGAGCAGTACTTC. V is TRBV11-2 and J is TRBJ2-7; weak D call: TRBD2 (5 bases). The CDR3 contains 14 residues. V gave up 5 bases and J gave up 3 bases, with 14 bases separating them. Germline V gives CDR1 SGHAT, CDR2 FQNNGV.